The source of this T cell receptor (beta chain) is a study of T cell responses to AZD1222 COVID-19 vaccine. Germline V CDR1 and CDR2: SGHNT, YENEEA. Unmatched junction bases numbered 10, after V lost 1 base and J lost 0 bases. The CDR3 covers 20 residues. Profiled with immunoSEQ multiplex PCR; TCRdb holds only in-frame clones, not every one. The sample has 75,000 to 95,000 clones; about 92% are singletons. The sequence was collected from an adult in good health. The source material was peripheral blood, sampled on day 0 of MenACWY control vaccination. The chain has TRBV11-3 and TRBJ2-1; 12 bases fit TRBD2. The CDR3 here is CASSLGPSGRVEPSYNEQFF. CDR3 nucleotides: TGTGCCAGCAGCTTAGGTCCTAGCGGGAGGGTCGAACCCTCCTACAATGAGCAGTTCTTC.